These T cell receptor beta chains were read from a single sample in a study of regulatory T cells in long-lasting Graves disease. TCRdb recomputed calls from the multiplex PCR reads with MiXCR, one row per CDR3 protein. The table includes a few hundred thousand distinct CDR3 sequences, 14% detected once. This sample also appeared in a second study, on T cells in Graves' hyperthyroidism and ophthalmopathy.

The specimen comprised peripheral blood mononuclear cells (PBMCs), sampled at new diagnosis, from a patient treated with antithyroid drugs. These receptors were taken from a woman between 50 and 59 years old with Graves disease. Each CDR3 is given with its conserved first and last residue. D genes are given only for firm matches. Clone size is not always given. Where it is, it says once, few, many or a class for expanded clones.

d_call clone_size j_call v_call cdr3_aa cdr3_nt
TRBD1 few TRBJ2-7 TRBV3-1 CASSHFNRGSEQYF TGTGCCAGCAGCCATTTTAACAGGGGGAGCGAGCAGTACTTC
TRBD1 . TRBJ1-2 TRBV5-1 CASSLTGTGNAYGYTF TGCGCCAGCAGCTTGACCGGGACAGGGAACGCCTATGGCTACACCTTC
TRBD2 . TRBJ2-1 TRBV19 CASSMGSGTSGYNEQFF TGTGCCAGTAGTATGGGCTCCGGGACTAGCGGGTACAATGAGCAGTTCTTC
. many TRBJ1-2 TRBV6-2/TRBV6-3 CASSEVGRRSGYTF TGTGCCAGCAGTGAAGTTGGGCGGCGCTCTGGCTACACCTTC
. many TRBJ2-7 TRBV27 CASSSLQGYEQYF TGTGCCAGCAGTTCCCTACAGGGCTACGAGCAGTACTTC
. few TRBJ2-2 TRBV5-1 CASSLVLSVDGGPLEGELFF TGCGCCAGCAGCTTGGTCCTCTCGGTAGACGGAGGGCCACTCGAGGGGGAGCTGTTTTTT
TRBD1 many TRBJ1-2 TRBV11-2 CASSLGTGSGYTF TGTGCCAGCAGCTTAGGGACAGGGAGTGGCTACACCTTC
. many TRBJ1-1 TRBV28 CASSLLQRFSDTEAFF TGTGCCAGCAGTTTACTGCAACGGTTTTCGGACACTGAAGCTTTCTTT
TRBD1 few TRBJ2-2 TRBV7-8 CASSLGTGVIGTGELFF TGTGCCAGCAGCTTAGGGACAGGGGTGATAGGCACCGGGGAGCTGTTTTTT
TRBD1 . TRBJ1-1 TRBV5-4 CASRLEGANTEAFF TGTGCCAGCAGGTTGGAGGGGGCAAACACTGAAGCTTTCTTT
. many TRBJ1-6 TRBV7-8 CASSLVGARGNSPLHF TGTGCCAGCAGCTTAGTTGGGGCGCGGGGTAATTCACCCCTCCACTTT
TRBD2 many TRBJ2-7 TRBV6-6 CASSYSGLPYYEQYF TGTGCCAGCAGTTACTCGGGACTACCATATTACGAGCAGTACTTC
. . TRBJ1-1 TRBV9 CASSVDSFTEAFF TGTGCCAGCAGCGTAGACAGCTTCACTGAAGCTTTCTTT
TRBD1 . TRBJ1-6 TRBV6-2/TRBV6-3 CASSYAVGQGRNSPLHF TGTGCCAGCAGTTACGCTGTAGGACAGGGAAGGAATTCACCCCTCCACTTT
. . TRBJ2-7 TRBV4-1 CASSQDVGSGGNSYEQYF TGCGCCAGCAGCCAAGATGTAGGTAGCGGAGGCAACTCCTACGAGCAGTACTTC
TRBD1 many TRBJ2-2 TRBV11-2 CASSLNPGGAGTGELFF TGTGCCAGCAGCTTAAACCCAGGGGGCGCAGGCACCGGGGAGCTGTTTTTT
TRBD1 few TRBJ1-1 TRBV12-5 CASGFEGAANTEAFF TGTGCTAGTGGTTTCGAGGGGGCAGCGAACACTGAAGCTTTCTTT
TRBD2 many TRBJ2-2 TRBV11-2 CASSGRLARDTGELFF TGTGCCAGCAGCGGAAGACTAGCGCGGGACACCGGGGAGCTGTTTTTT
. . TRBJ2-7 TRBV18 CASSRKGGRLIYEQYF TGTGCCAGCTCACGAAAGGGGGGGCGACTTATCTACGAGCAGTACTTC
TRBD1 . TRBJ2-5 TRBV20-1 CSARDRTGSETQYF TGCAGTGCTAGAGATCGGACAGGGTCGGAGACCCAGTACTTC
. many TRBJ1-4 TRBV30 CARSRPNEKLFF TGTGCCCGATCGCGGCCTAATGAAAAACTGTTTTTT
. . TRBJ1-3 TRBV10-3 CAISEPTTASGNTIYF TGTGCCATCAGTGAGCCGACGACAGCCTCTGGAAACACCATATATTTT
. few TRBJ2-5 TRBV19 CASSMGGTVQETQYF TGTGCCAGTAGTATGGGCGGGACTGTTCAAGAGACCCAGTACTTC
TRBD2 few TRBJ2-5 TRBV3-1 CASSPGLAGGGAGETQYF TGTGCCAGCAGCCCCGGACTAGCGGGAGGGGGTGCCGGGGAGACCCAGTACTTC
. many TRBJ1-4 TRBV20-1 CSARQSGYEKLFF TGCAGTGCCCGGCAGAGTGGGTATGAAAAACTGTTTTTT
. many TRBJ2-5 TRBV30 CAWSVSGRGTQYF TGTGCCTGGAGTGTAAGTGGGAGAGGGACCCAGTACTTC